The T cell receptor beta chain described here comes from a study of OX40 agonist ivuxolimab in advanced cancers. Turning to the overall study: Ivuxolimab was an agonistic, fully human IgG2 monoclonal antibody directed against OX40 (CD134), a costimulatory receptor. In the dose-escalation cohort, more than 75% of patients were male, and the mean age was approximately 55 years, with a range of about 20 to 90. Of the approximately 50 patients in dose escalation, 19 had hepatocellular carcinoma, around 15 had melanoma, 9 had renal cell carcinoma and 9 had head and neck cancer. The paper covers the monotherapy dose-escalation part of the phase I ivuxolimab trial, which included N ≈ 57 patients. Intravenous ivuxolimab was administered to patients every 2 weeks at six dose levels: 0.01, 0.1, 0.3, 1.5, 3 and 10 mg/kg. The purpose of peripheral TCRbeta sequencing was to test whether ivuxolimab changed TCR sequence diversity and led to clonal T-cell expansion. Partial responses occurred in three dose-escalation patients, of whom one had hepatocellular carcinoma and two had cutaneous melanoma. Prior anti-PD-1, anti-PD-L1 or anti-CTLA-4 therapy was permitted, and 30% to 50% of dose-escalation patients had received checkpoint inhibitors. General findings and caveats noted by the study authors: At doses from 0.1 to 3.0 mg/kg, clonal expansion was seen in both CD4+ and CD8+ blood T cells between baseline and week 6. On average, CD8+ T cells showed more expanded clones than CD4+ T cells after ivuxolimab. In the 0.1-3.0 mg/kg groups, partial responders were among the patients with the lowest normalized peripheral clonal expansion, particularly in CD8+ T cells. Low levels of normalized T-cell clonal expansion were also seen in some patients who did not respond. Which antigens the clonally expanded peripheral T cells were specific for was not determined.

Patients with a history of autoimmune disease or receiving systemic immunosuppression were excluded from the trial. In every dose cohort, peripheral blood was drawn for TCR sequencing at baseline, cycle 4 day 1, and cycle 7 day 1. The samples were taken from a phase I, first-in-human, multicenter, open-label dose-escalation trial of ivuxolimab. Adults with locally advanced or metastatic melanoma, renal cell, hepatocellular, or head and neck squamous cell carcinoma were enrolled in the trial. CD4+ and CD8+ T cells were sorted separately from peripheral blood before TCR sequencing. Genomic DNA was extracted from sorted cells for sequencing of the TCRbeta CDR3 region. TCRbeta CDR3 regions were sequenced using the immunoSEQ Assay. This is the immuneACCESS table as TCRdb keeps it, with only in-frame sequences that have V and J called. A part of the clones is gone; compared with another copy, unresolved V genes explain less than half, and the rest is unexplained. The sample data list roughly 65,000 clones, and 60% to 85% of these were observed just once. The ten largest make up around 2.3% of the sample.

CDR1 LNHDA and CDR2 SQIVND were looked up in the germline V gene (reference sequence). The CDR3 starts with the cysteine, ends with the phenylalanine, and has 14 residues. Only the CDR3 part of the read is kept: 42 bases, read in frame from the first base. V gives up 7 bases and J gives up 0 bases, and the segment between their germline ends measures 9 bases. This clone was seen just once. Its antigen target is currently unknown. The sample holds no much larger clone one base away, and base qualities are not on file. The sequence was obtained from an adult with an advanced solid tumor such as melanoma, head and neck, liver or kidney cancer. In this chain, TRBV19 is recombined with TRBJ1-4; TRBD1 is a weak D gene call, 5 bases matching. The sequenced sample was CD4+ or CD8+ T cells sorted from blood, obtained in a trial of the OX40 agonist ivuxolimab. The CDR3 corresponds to CASKDRATNEKLFF. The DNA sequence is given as TGTGCCAGTAAAGACAGAGCAACTAATGAAAAACTGTTTTTT.